This TCR beta chain was recorded in a study of T cell clones after liver transplantation. Across the study: Graft-donor-reactive sequences were compared with third-party-reactive TCRbeta sequences from pre-transplant mixed lymphocyte reactions.

In its sample, this clone was seen a few times. Its target is not known. Overall study results and limits: Circulating graft-donor-reactive CD4 TCRbeta sequences fell significantly post-transplant in 5 of 8 subjects.

TCRdb keeps only in-frame clones here, not all; method: immunoSEQ multiplex PCR. The sample consists of 65,000 to 80,000 clones, about 80% of them appearing once. This specimen was CD4+ T cells from blood, taken before liver transplant. The TCR comes from a human donor who received a liver transplant.

The CDR3 coding sequence is TGTGCCAGTAAGGACAGATACTCCTACGAGCAGTACTTC. This translates into CASKDRYSYEQYF. The chain recombines TRBV19 with TRBJ2-7; possible D gene TRBD1, 6 bases. Germline V gene lookup returns CDR1 LNHDA and CDR2 SQIVND (reference sequence). V lost 7 bases to trimming and J lost 0 bases, with 10 bases between them. This CDR3 has 13 residues.